The following is a T cell receptor (beta chain) sequence with its context. What it recognizes is unknown. These data come from a study of T cell repertoires in ileal Crohn's disease. Study details: Under 40% were active smokers at surgery; median disease duration was nearly eight years. Operated complications were stricturing disease (around 60%) and penetrating disease (around 39%). Thiopurines (around 10) or anti-TNF agents (approximately 20) were given postoperatively to about half. Study conclusions and caveats: Clonality above 26.8% at surgery always came with endoscopic recurrence.

TCRdb keeps only in-frame clones here, not all; method: immunoSEQ multiplex PCR. This repertoire shows approximately 7,000 clones, 70% found once; its top ten account for less than 20%. V gave up 3 bases and J gave up 8 bases, with 14 bases separating them. Per germline, CDR1 SGHRS and CDR2 YFSETQ. The CDR3 covers 14 residues. The V gene is TRBV5-1, the J gene TRBJ1-4; D remains ambiguous. Sample: ileal tissue. The source of this sequence is an adult with Crohn's disease. Here the CDR3 reads CASSSTSRREKLFF. Here the CDR3 DNA reads TGCGCCAGCAGCTCCACGTCCCGCAGGGAAAAACTGTTTTTT.